The T cell receptor beta chain under discussion was sequenced for a study of blood T cell repertoires in COVID-19. Under the authors' procedure: Counts of nucleated cells, estimated from reference gene primer amplification, were obtained. The table came from immunoSEQ multiplex PCR; TCRdb's copy has only in-frame clones and leaves some out. V, J and clone size derive from that table, while D and trimming were established from the DNA sequence. The table shows 20,000 to 25,000 clones, with about 73% occurring only once. J gave up 2 bases and V 4 bases, and 10 bases lay outside the gene matches. The V gene's germline CDR1 is SQVTM and CDR2 ANQGSEA. The CDR3 is 15 residues long.

The gene calls are TRBV29-1 and TRBJ2-7, with 8 positions matching TRBD1. The sequencing sample was made of peripheral blood. The source of this sequence is a human donor in a cohort sampled during active or convalescent COVID-19. In DNA, the CDR3 is TGCAGCGTTGCTTTGGACAGGGCTATTACCTACGAGCAGTACTTC. It specifies CSVALDRAITYEQYF.